The rows below give T cell receptor beta chains drawn from one sample of a study of shared clonotypes between healthy human individuals. The assay was immunoSEQ multiplex PCR, and TCRdb's table has in-frame clones only and misses some. The data show 600,000 or so clones, with approximately 95% seen just once and 0.095% to 0.14% held by the top ten. The sequenced sample consisted of naive CD8+ T cells sorted from blood. The receptors come from a woman aged 25-40 years in good health. Both conserved end residues are trimmed from each CDR3. Clone size is given for some rows only: seen once, a few or many times, or a class if the clone is expanded.

j_call v_call clone_size cdr3_aa
TRBJ1-5 TRBV27 - ASSLGSSNQPQH
TRBJ1-3 TRBV7-8 once ASSLGGGTGNTIY
TRBJ2-7 TRBV4-1 - ASSQDGIGLASD
TRBJ2-5 TRBV4-1 - ASSQEREVETQY
TRBJ1-2 TRBV27 - ASSFIDHGGGGYT
TRBJ2-1 TRBV5-8 - ASSRWGSTGPSEQF
TRBJ1-2 TRBV7-6 - ASSPGGENYGYT
TRBJ2-7 TRBV6-5 - ASSYSVLAGIYEQY
TRBJ1-2 TRBV4-1 - ASSHVPGQGYYGYT
TRBJ1-2 TRBV29-1 - SVEGTPGYT
TRBJ2-7 TRBV29-1 - SVLGLVLSEQY
TRBJ1-5 TRBV19 - ASSSTGGYNQPQH
TRBJ2-3 TRBV4-1 once ASSQEVYEEADTQY
TRBJ2-1 TRBV28 - ASSIARGNEQF
TRBJ2-2 TRBV20-1 few SARIIGELF
TRBJ1-5 TRBV10-2 - ASSEGEGLNQPQH
TRBJ1-3 TRBV28 once ASSLYMGSGNTIY
TRBJ2-7 TRBV5-4 once ASSIGQGGSYEQY
TRBJ2-3 TRBV28 - AIGGTDTQY
TRBJ2-5 TRBV10-3 - AISWVALGIETQY
TRBJ1-4 TRBV6-6 - ASSYPREDDNEKLF
TRBJ1-1 TRBV7-9 - ASSPSGGGTEAF
TRBJ2-2 TRBV4-1 once ASSHAPGATDGELF
TRBJ2-7 TRBV5-8 - ASGLIAAKGEQY
TRBJ2-5 TRBV27 - ASSLARELYETQY
TRBJ2-7 TRBV28 - ASSLRRDNSYEQY
TRBJ2-1 TRBV28 - ASSQVPAVIRANEQF
TRBJ2-2 TRBV2 - ASSEVTGLTGELF
TRBJ2-5 TRBV7-2 once ASSLEDYQETQY
TRBJ2-1 TRBV19 - ASSIDRTGPGMINEQF
TRBJ2-5 TRBV7-8 - ASSTGTGGKY
TRBJ2-7 TRBV27 - ASSEGTSEAYEQY
TRBJ2-2 TRBV5-3 - ASSLVLNTGELF
TRBJ1-4 TRBV7-9 - ASSKTGRPELF
TRBJ2-7 TRBV27 - ASSLNPDRGPYEQY
TRBJ1-1 TRBV5-1 few ASTFGRGGVLTEAF
TRBJ1-5 TRBV28 - ASSLTTGINQPQH
TRBJ2-7 TRBV19 - ATRDFSYEQY
TRBJ2-2 TRBV5-7 - ASSLWWSDGELF
TRBJ2-3 TRBV27 - ASSLIGGLTDTQY
- TRBV9 - ASSAEPTTYSIRSYEQY
TRBJ2-7 TRBV2 - ASRIAASYEQY
TRBJ2-7 TRBV5-4 once ASSLSSGRRHEQY
TRBJ1-3 TRBV27 - ASSLRAGNTIY
TRBJ2-7 TRBV10-3 - AITPTGRYEQY
TRBJ1-2 TRBV11-2 - ASSLDPGRVDGYT
TRBJ2-7 TRBV28 - ASTRPRTGQYEQY
TRBJ2-7 TRBV27 - ASRQGPSYEQY
TRBJ2-3 TRBV7-9 - ASSPPSSGRTDTQY
TRBJ2-3 TRBV6-5 - ASSYALAGGLHTQY
TRBJ2-7 TRBV28 - ASSFEGSSSLEQY
TRBJ2-7 TRBV2 - ASRETGTEQY
TRBJ2-7 TRBV5-1 - ASSDAATYEQY
TRBJ1-1 TRBV6-5 - ASRGDGNTEAF
TRBJ1-4 TRBV7-9 - ASSLTGSGEKLF